This T cell receptor beta chain comes out of a study of vaccination and CD4 T cells after COVID-19. About the study: SARS-CoV-2, HCoV-NL63, HCoV-OC43 and HCoV-229E supplied the overlapping spike peptides used to stimulate cells. General study results and limits: When vaccine-specific clones from convalescent patients were examined, 304 of 307 were spike mono-reactive. Convalescent patients gained a median approximately 90% of their reactive clones only post-vaccination.

An Oncomine TCR Beta short-read assay was used to sequence the DNA from cultured CD4+ T cells. One entry per CDR3 protein results from TCRdb running MiXCR on the PCR reads. The data hold about 20,000 distinct CDR3 sequences, with approximately 48% observed a single time. Treatment described: roughly ten-day PBMC culture with coronavirus spike peptide pools or control peptides (ViraFEST assay). Per-well cultures of some 2 million PBMCs received about 10 IU/ml IL-2 and about 9.6 ug/ml peptide pools. A remark on this clonotype: The antigen remains undetermined.

This CDR3 is built from 16 residues. CDR1 and CDR2 (germline): MGHRA, YSYEKL. Losses at the gene ends were 3 bases for V and 7 bases for J; bases not matched to a gene: 10. Source material: cultured CD4+ T cells from blood. The V gene is TRBV4-1, the J gene TRBJ1-5, with 9 bases identical to TRBD1. The sequence came from a human donor with COVID-19. The chain's CDR3 is CASSQTGGARGQPQHF. CDR3 DNA sequence: TGCGCCAGCAGCCAGACAGGGGGAGCCAGAGGGCAGCCCCAGCATTTT.